This TCR beta chain appears in the sequencing data of a study of T cell responses to AZD1222 COVID-19 vaccine. Findings and limits, study-wide: Clonal diversity may have been underestimated in mostly white British donors. Across the whole spike, CD4 TCRs peaked at regions 160-218 and 743-854. Repertoires were collected only later (after the peak T cell response had occurred).

With respect to this clone: What it recognizes is unknown.

Profiling relied on immunoSEQ multiplex PCR, and the TCRdb table lists in-frame clones only, not all of them. The top ten hold under 3.5% of the sample, which has roughly 140,000 clones, about 91% seen once. Germline V gene lookup returns CDR1 SGHTA and CDR2 FQGNSA. There are 16 residues in the CDR3. The V end was cut by 1 base, the J end by 0 bases, with 10 bases between. The sequences come from peripheral blood, collected on day 0 of AZD1222 vaccination. The chain joins TRBV7-2 to TRBJ1-3, with a possible D match to TRBD1 (5 bases). The origin of this receptor is an adult in good health. CDR3 sequence: CASSLGGRSSGNTIYF. The CDR3 DNA sequence: TGTGCCAGCAGCTTAGGGGGACGGAGCTCTGGAAACACCATATATTTT.